This T cell receptor (beta chain) was captured by sequencing in a study of vaccination and CD4 T cells after COVID-19. Treatment defined: approximately nine-day PBMC culture with coronavirus spike peptide pools or control peptides (ViraFEST assay). As for this clonotype: Its matching antigen is unknown.

Cultured CD4+ T cell DNA was sequenced using the Oncomine TCR Beta short-read assay. TCRdb used MiXCR to reprocess the PCR reads, holding one entry per CDR3 protein. The repertoire holds fewer than 7,000 distinct CDR3 sequences, with approximately 44% as singletons. Sequenced sample: CD4+ T cells from blood, cultured in vitro. The source of this sequence is a human donor who had recovered from COVID-19.

In DNA, the CDR3 is TGTGCCAGCAGCTCCTTACACGAGCAGTACTTC. Its protein is CASSSLHEQYF. The rearrangement uses TRBV5-6 and TRBJ2-7; D ambiguous. V lost 3 bases to trimming and J lost 5 bases, with 6 bases between them. The germline CDR1 and CDR2 sequences are SGHDT and YYEEEE. The CDR3 spans 11 residues.